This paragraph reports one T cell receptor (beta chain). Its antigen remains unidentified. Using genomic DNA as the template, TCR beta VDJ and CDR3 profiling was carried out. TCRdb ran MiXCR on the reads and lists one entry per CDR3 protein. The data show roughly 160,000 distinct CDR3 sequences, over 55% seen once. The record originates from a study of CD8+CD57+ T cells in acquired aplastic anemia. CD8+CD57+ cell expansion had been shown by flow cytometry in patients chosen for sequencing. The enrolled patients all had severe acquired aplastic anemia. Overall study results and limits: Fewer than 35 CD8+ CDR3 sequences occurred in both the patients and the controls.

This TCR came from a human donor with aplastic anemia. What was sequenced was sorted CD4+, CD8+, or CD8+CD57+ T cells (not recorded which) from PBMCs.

The CDR3 loop reads CATRAGVSYEQYF. CDR3 coding DNA: TGTGCCACCAGGGCTGGGGTAAGCTACGAGCAGTACTTC. This chain links TRBV15 with TRBJ2-7; D remains unclear. CDR1 LNHNV and CDR2 YYDKDF come from the germline V gene (reference sequence). V lost 6 bases and J lost 3, with 12 bases in between. The CDR3 runs 13 residues.